Described below is a single T cell receptor beta chain sequence and its context. As yet, its antigen is unknown. This sample stems from a study of cytomegalovirus exposure and HLA in healthy donors. Primers: 60 Vbeta forward and 13 Jbeta reverse. Only in-frame clones appear in the TCRdb table, and some are missing; sequencing was by immunoSEQ multiplex PCR. This table holds tens of thousands of clones. Regarding the study as a whole: The study found most TCR sequences rare, yet found some public TCRs in many donors. There were about 160 TCR beta chains listed as cytomegalovirus-associated. Association of a missense DCLRE1C variant with TCR beta V- and J-gene trimming was reported in a later analysis.

This CDR3 contains 12 residues. The V end lost 9 bases, the J end lost 7 bases, and 14 bases lay between the germline ends. The germline CDR1 and CDR2 sequences are SGHRS and YFSETQ. Sequenced sample: PBMCs. V gene TRBV5-1 combines with J gene TRBJ1-5; D possibly corresponds to TRBD1 (5 bases). The receptor's source is a man in his fifties in good health and CMV-seropositive. The CDR3 loop reads CAMTEHSQPQHF. The CDR3 DNA is TGCGCCATGACAGAACATAGCCAGCCCCAGCATTTT.